These 30 T cell receptor beta chains came from one sample sequenced in a study of T cell clonality in common variable immunodeficiency. Generated by immunoSEQ multiplex PCR, the TCRdb table keeps only in-frame clones and is missing some. The profile covers 42,000 or so clones, none occurring a single time. The sequencing sample was made of peripheral blood mononuclear cells. All receptors come from a person aged 18-69 years in good health.

This clone showed up just a few times. The missing CDR3 end, 3 residues past where the read stops, is filled in from the germline J gene. This sequence joins TRBV7-7 and TRBJ2-7, with 9 positions matching TRBD2. V lost 0 bases to trimming and J lost 4 bases; unmatched junction nucleotides: 7. CDR1 and CDR2 from the germline V gene are SSHAT and FNYEAQ (reference sequence). CDR3 length: 16 residues. The CDR3 sequence: CASSLARGGLLYEQYF. The sequenced CDR3 bases are TGTGCCAGCAGCTTAGCGCGGGGGGGACTCCTATACGAG.

There are many counts of this clone. The read ends 3 residues early relative to the CDR3; the germline J gene fills the gap. This chain uses TRBV18 with TRBJ1-1; tentatively, D is TRBD1 (5 bases). V gave up 3 bases and J gave up 2 bases, with 7 bases separating them. CDR1 is KGHSH, CDR2 LQKENI, per germline. CDR3 length: 13 residues. The CDR3 loop is CASSPGGNTEAFF. The CDR3 DNA, read in part, is TGTGCCAGCTCACCCGGGGGTAACACTGAA.

The sample holds many counts of this clone. Read sequence stops 3 residues before the CDR3 end, and the germline J gene provides the missing end. The rearrangement links TRBV18 to TRBJ1-2, with 10 bases that match TRBD1. The CDR3 has 14 residues. Germline CDR1 KGHSH, CDR2 LQKENI. Losses at the gene ends were 6 bases for V and 6 bases for J; bases not matched to a gene: 7. The CDR3 sequence is CASSPTGTGDGYTF. The covered CDR3 bases are TGTGCCAGCTCTCCAACCGGGACAGGGGATGGC.

This clone was counted ten times or more. The read gets to within 3 residues of the CDR3 end, and the germline J gene fills in the rest. The chain joins TRBV20-1 to TRBJ2-1; 11 nucleotides align to TRBD2. The V gene end was trimmed by 3 bases and the J gene end by 9 bases; junction bases not matched to a gene: 10. Looked up from germline, CDR1 is DFQATT and CDR2 is SNEGSKA (reference sequence). The CDR3 sequence is 15 residues long. This chain's CDR3 is CSARGSGGAFSEQFF. Incomplete CDR3 DNA: TGCAGTGCTAGGGGTAGCGGGGGGGCCTTTAGTGAG.

This clone has a count of ten or more. The read terminates 3 residues before the CDR3 end, so the remaining end is supplied by the germline J gene. The chain joins TRBV6-2 or TRBV6-3 to TRBJ2-3, with D possibly TRBD1 on 5 matching bases. The V end was cut by 7 bases, the J end by 0 bases, with 17 bases between. CDR1 is MNHEY and CDR2 is SVGEGT in the germline V gene. This CDR3 contains 16 residues. The CDR3 DNA, read in part, is TGTGCCAGCAATCCCAGACAGACCTCTAGCACAGATACG. Its protein product is CASNPRQTSSTDT. The whole CDR3 region reads CASNPRQTSSTDTQYF.

In its sample, this clone was seen a few times. The read comes to an end 3 residues before the CDR3 does, leaving the germline J gene to fill in the end. The chain combines TRBV7-7 with TRBJ1-4, with a possible D match to TRBD1 (6 bases). V lost 6 bases to trimming and J lost 7 bases, with 9 bases between them. Germline values: CDR1 SSHAT, CDR2 FNYEAQ (reference sequence). This CDR3 contains 12 residues. The CDR3 loop is CASRDRGEKLFF. The CDR3 DNA, read in part, is TGTGCCAGCAGGGACAGAGGTGAAAAA.

This clone was counted at least ten times. The missing CDR3 end, 3 residues past where the read stops, is filled in from the germline J gene. The rearrangement joins TRBV13 to TRBJ2-2; 8 positions agree with TRBD1. V dropped 2 bases and J dropped 8; count of bases not matched to a gene: 4. Germline lookup yields CDR1 PRHDT and CDR2 FYEKMQ (reference sequence). This CDR3 contains 14 residues. The covered CDR3 bases are TGTGCCAGCAGCTTAAAGACAGGGGAAGGGGAG. Its translation is CASSLKTGEGE. The full CDR3 protein is CASSLKTGEGELFF.

This clone was detected many times. The read finishes 3 residues shy of the CDR3 end, and the germline J gene is used to complete it. The chain joins TRBV7-9 to TRBJ1-6; D is unclear. Germline values: CDR1 SEHNR, CDR2 FQNEAQ (reference sequence). This CDR3 is 14 amino acids long. V gave up 1 base and J gave up 4 bases, with 5 bases separating them. The covered CDR3 bases are TGTGCCAGCAGCTTAGAACAGTATAATTCACCC. Protein: CASSLEQYNSP. The CDR3 as a whole reads CASSLEQYNSPLHF.

This clone was found many times. Read data end 3 residues before the CDR3 end; the end is taken from the germline J gene. This chain connects TRBV30 to TRBJ1-2; perhaps TRBD1 as D (6 bases). Trimming left V 6 bases short and J 4 bases short, with 15 bases between. From germline, CDR1 is GTSNPN and CDR2 SVGIG (reference sequence). This CDR3 region has 13 residues. CDR3 bases read: TGTGCCTGCCTGGAGGACAGCTTCTATGGC. Its protein is CACLEDSFYG. The full CDR3 protein is CACLEDSFYGYTF.

This clone was recorded many times. Read sequence stops 3 residues before the CDR3 end, and the germline J gene provides the missing end. V usage is TRBV7-2 and J usage is TRBJ2-2; weak D call: TRBD2 (6 bases). The germline V gene encodes CDR1 SGHTA and CDR2 FQGNSA. This CDR3 comprises 15 residues. V was pared by 6 bases and J by 4 bases, with 15 bases between. The sequenced CDR3 bases are TGTGCCAGCAGACCAGGAGGCGGGGTCACCGGGGAG. Encoded protein: CASRPGGGVTGE. The CDR3 in full is CASRPGGGVTGELFF.

At least ten counts were recorded for this clone. The read gets to within 3 residues of the CDR3 end, and the germline J gene fills in the rest. The rearrangement uses TRBV2 and TRBJ1-6; tentatively, D is TRBD1 (6 bases). The CDR3 is 12 residues long. Per germline, CDR1 SNHLY and CDR2 FYNNEI. The CDR3 here is CASSYRESTLHF. Partial CDR3 DNA: TGTGCCAGCAGTTACAGGGAGTCTACC.

This clone showed up many times. The covered CDR3 bases are TGTGCCTGGTCTCGACAGGTCCGCTATGGC. Protein sequence: CAWSRQVRYG. In full, the CDR3 reads CAWSRQVRYGYTF. The chain uses TRBV30 and TRBJ1-2; possibly TRBD1 for D (6 bases). The read ends 3 residues before the CDR3 terminus; that terminus is restored from the germline J gene. V was shortened by 5 bases and J by 4 bases, with 14 bases between the two germline ends. Germline CDR1 reads GTSNPN; CDR2 reads SVGIG (reference sequence). This CDR3 is built from 13 residues. Using reference TRBV30 and TRBJ1-2 for the parts outside the CDR3, the full variable domain is SQTIHQWPATLVQPVGSPLSLECTVEGTSNPNLYWYRQAAGRGLQLLFYSVGIGQISSEVPQNLSASRPQDRQFILSSKKLLLSDSGFYLCAWSRQVRYGYTFGSGTRLTVV.

Ten or more counts support this clone. The observed sequence ends 3 residues before the CDR3 terminus, with the missing tail filled in from the germline J gene. The chain recombines TRBV5-1 with TRBJ1-1; D is perhaps TRBD1 (5 bases). V was cut by 2 bases and J by 1 base, with 12 bases left in between. CDR3 length: 15 residues. CDR1 and CDR2 from the germline V gene are SGHRS and YFSETQ. CDR3 residues: CASSLQETTNTEAFF. CDR3 bases read: TGCGCCAGCAGCTTACAGGAGACAACGAACACTGAA.

In this sample, this clone turned up many times. Coverage ceases 3 residues before the CDR3 finishes, and the germline J gene fills in the end. The chain links TRBV6-2 or TRBV6-3 to TRBJ1-2; 12 bases fit TRBD1. The V gene's germline CDR1 is MNHEY and CDR2 SVGEGT. The CDR3 runs to 15 residues. The DNA read from the CDR3 is TGTGCCAGCAGCAAATCGGGACAGGGGGCTGGAGGG. Protein: CASSKSGQGAGG. The whole CDR3 protein is CASSKSGQGAGGYTF.

This clone was counted ten times or more. The read ends 3 residues shy of where the CDR3 ends; the end is completed using the germline J gene. The chain carries TRBV2 and TRBJ2-7; 11 bases align to TRBD1. This CDR3 spans 14 amino acids. Losses at the gene ends were 8 bases for V and 4 bases for J; bases not matched to a gene: 7. The germline V gene has CDR1 SNHLY and CDR2 FYNNEI. CDR3 sequence reads: CASVRDRGSYEQYF. The sequenced part of the CDR3 DNA is TGTGCCAGCGTCCGGGACAGGGGGAGTTACGAG.

This clone occurred many times. The read gets to within 3 residues of the CDR3 end, and the germline J gene fills in the rest. The chain combines TRBV7-9 with TRBJ2-1, with TRBD1 identical over 7 bases. CDR3 size: 15 residues. Per the germline V gene, CDR1 is SEHNR and CDR2 is FQNEAQ (reference sequence). The V gene end was trimmed by 5 bases and the J gene end by 8 bases; junction bases not matched to a gene: 12. The CDR3 spells CASSPIGQVFDEQFF. Partial CDR3 DNA: TGTGCCAGCAGCCCTATCGGACAGGTCTTTGATGAG.

At least ten counts were recorded for this clone. Sequencing ends 3 residues short of the CDR3 end; the germline J gene provides the rest. The chain is built from TRBV18 and TRBJ2-1; TRBD1 matches 7 bases. The V gene end was trimmed by 6 bases and the J gene end by 6 bases; junction bases not matched to a gene: 8. Per germline, CDR1 KGHSH and CDR2 LQKENI. The CDR3 covers 14 residues. The part of the CDR3 DNA that was read is TGTGCCAGCTCGCCAGGACAGGAGGTCAATGAG. It translates to CASSPGQEVNE. The complete CDR3 sequence is CASSPGQEVNEQFF.

This clone showed up many times. The CDR3 goes on 3 residues after the read ends, and that part is filled in from the germline J gene. J is TRBJ1-2 and V is TRBV5-1, with D maybe TRBD1 (6 bases). V lost 4 bases and J lost 0, with 16 bases in between. Looked up from germline, CDR1 is SGHRS and CDR2 is YFSETQ. This CDR3 is 16 amino acids long. CDR3: CASSVGLGATNYGYTF. CDR3 bases read: TGCGCCAGCAGCGTTGGGTTGGGGGCAACTAACTATGGC. The full variable domain, its missing parts supplied by reference TRBV5-1 and TRBJ1-2, is KAGVTQTPRYLIKTRGQQVTLSCSPISGHRSVSWYQQTPGQGLQFLFEYFSETQRNKGNFPGRFSGRQFSNSRSEMNVSTLELGDSALYLCASSVGLGATNYGYTFGSGTRLTVV.

Comments on this clone: The read halts 3 residues ahead of the CDR3 end, with the missing end drawn from the germline J gene. J is TRBJ2-2 and V is TRBV19, with no clear D. From germline, CDR1 is LNHDA and CDR2 SQIVND (reference sequence). Trimming shortened V by 11 bases and J by 7 bases, and 8 bases separated the two germline ends. The CDR3 covers 10 residues. CDR3 bases read: TGTGCCGGGCTGTGCGGGGAG. Its translation: CAGLCGE. The full CDR3 reads CAGLCGELFF.

This clone came up many times. The read comes to an end 3 residues before the CDR3 does, leaving the germline J gene to fill in the end. The chain employs TRBV12-5 and TRBJ1-5, with 9 bases aligning to TRBD1. The CDR3 extends over 15 amino acids. V was pared by 7 bases and J by 3 bases, with 7 bases of the junction left unmatched. Germline V gene sequence: CDR1 LGHNT, CDR2 FRNRAP. The covered CDR3 bases are TGTGCTAGTGCCCCCGGACAGGGGCCCAATCAGCCC. This codes for CASAPGQGPNQP. The entire CDR3 is CASAPGQGPNQPQHF.

The table lists this clone with many counts. The read finishes 3 residues shy of the CDR3 end, and the germline J gene is used to complete it. The V and J genes are TRBV30 and TRBJ1-2; TRBD1 matches 7 bases. The germline V gene encodes CDR1 GTSNPN and CDR2 SVGIG (reference sequence). This CDR3 is 12 amino acids long. J was trimmed by 7 bases and V by 2 bases; bases with no gene match: 4. Incomplete CDR3 DNA: TGTGCCTGGAGTATTTACAGGGGTGGC. This encodes CAWSIYRGG. The entire CDR3 is CAWSIYRGGYTF.

This clone occurred many times. The read stops 3 residues short of the end of the CDR3; the missing end is completed from the germline J gene. The rearrangement links TRBV20-1 to TRBJ2-7; 11 bases agree with TRBD2. The V and J ends lost 7 bases and 3 bases, in that order; junction bases with no gene match: 5. This CDR3 spans 13 amino acids. CDR1 DFQATT and CDR2 SNEGSKA come from the germline V gene (reference sequence). The sequenced CDR3 bases are TGCAGTGTCCATGGACTAGCGGGCTACGAG. Protein product: CSVHGLAGYE. The full-length CDR3 reads as CSVHGLAGYEQYF.

This clone showed up many times. The CDR3 end falls 3 residues outside the read, so it is completed with the germline J gene. The V call is TRBV30, the J call TRBJ1-3; D unclear. The ends were cut back, 2 bases at V and 0 bases at J, with 5 bases in the middle. The CDR3 runs 13 residues. Germline values: CDR1 GTSNPN, CDR2 SVGIG (reference sequence). CDR3 bases read: TGTGCCTGGAGTCGCAGCTCTGGAAACACC. Amino acid sequence: CAWSRSSGNT. The complete CDR3 protein is CAWSRSSGNTIYF.

This clone was seen ten or more times. Read sequence stops 3 residues before the CDR3 end, and the germline J gene provides the missing end. The chain uses TRBV5-6 and TRBJ1-5; the D gene is possibly TRBD1 (5 bases). Germline-derived CDR1 and CDR2 are SGHDT and YYEEEE. CDR3 length equals 14 residues. The V and J ends lost 4 bases and 3 bases respectively, with 11 bases between them. The CDR3 loop is CASSLWGDNQPQHF. CDR3 bases read: TGTGCCAGCAGCCTGTGGGGGGACAATCAGCCC.

Ten or more counts support this clone. Read data end 3 residues before the CDR3 end; the end is taken from the germline J gene. The chain is built from TRBV5-4 and TRBJ2-3, with 9 positions matching TRBD1. This CDR3 contains 15 residues. CDR1 and CDR2 (germline): SGHNT, YYREEE (reference sequence). V was pared by 0 bases and J by 3 bases, with 2 bases of the junction left unmatched. This CDR3 reads CASSLGGTGTDTQYF. CDR3 DNA, as far as it was read: TGTGCCAGCAGCTTGGGGGGGACAGGGACAGATACG.

This clone was detected ten times or more. The read falls 3 residues short of the CDR3 end, and the missing part is taken from the germline J gene. The chain couples TRBV6-2 or TRBV6-3 to TRBJ2-5; 11 bases match TRBD2. The CDR3 runs to 14 residues. CDR1 MNHEY and CDR2 SVGEGT come from the germline V gene. After removal of 8 bases from V and 5 bases from J, the junction contained 7 bases not matched to a gene. The sequenced CDR3 bases are TGTGCCAGCCGGCCTAGCGGGGGGTCGGAGACC. This codes for CASRPSGGSET. The whole CDR3 protein is CASRPSGGSETQYF.

Ten or more counts support this clone. The sequence runs out 3 residues before the end of the CDR3; the remainder is reconstructed from the germline J gene. The V call is TRBV20-1, the J call TRBJ2-3, with 7 bases identical to TRBD2. V dropped 3 bases and J dropped 3; count of bases not matched to a gene: 6. This CDR3 is 14 amino acids long. Germline CDR1 reads DFQATT; CDR2 reads SNEGSKA (reference sequence). The sequenced part of the CDR3 DNA is TGCAGTGCTAGTCGGGGGGAGAGAACAGATACG. Translated: CSASRGERTDT. In full, the CDR3 reads CSASRGERTDTQYF.

This clone was found many times. Read data end 3 residues before the CDR3 end; the end is taken from the germline J gene. The chain uses TRBV29-1 and TRBJ1-1, with 7 bases fitting TRBD1. The CDR3 length is 14 residues. With 6 bases clipped from V and 1 base from J, the junction kept 8 bases outside the gene matches. CDR1 is SQVTM and CDR2 is ANQGSEA in the germline V gene. The CDR3 DNA, read in part, is TGCAGCGTCGTCGGGACAGCGAGGAACACTGAA. Translation: CSVVGTARNTE. The whole CDR3 is CSVVGTARNTEAFF.

This clone has a count of ten or more. The read ends 3 residues before the CDR3 terminus; that terminus is restored from the germline J gene. V and J are TRBV7-9 and TRBJ1-1; D is unclear. Germline values: CDR1 SEHNR, CDR2 FQNEAQ (reference sequence). This CDR3 has 14 residues. Trimming stripped 0 bases from V and 0 bases from J, with 5 bases between. CDR3 in amino acids: CASSLAGLNTEAFF. CDR3 DNA (partial): TGTGCCAGCAGCTTAGCAGGGTTGAACACTGAA.

This clone was counted ten times or more. The read falls 3 residues short of the CDR3 end, and the missing part is taken from the germline J gene. Other DNA sequences in the same sample also yield this CDR3. The rearrangement links TRBV7-6 to TRBJ1-1; TRBD1 matches 7 bases. CDR1 and CDR2 (germline): SGHVS, FNYEAQ. This CDR3 comprises 15 residues. J was trimmed by 0 bases and V by 1 base; bases with no gene match: 2. The DNA read from the CDR3 is TGTGCCAGCAGCTTAGGTACAGGGGTGAACACTGAA. It specifies CASSLGTGVNTE. The CDR3 in full is CASSLGTGVNTEAFF.